One TCR beta chain is described in this entry. This specimen belongs to a study of technical replicates of blood from four donors. Produced via immunoSEQ multiplex PCR; TCRdb's table is partial and in-frame only. The table records 15,000 to 18,000 clones, around 86% of them present only once. CDR1 and CDR2 from the germline V gene are MNHEY and SMNVEV (reference sequence). This CDR3 has 18 residues. V lost 5 bases and J lost 1; bases outside the gene matches: 15. The V call is TRBV27, the J call TRBJ2-5, with TRBD2 matching over 8 bases. Sequenced material: PBMCs. The TCR originated in a human donor in good health. In DNA, the CDR3 is TGTGCCAGCAGTAAATACGGGAGGGCCCTCGGTAGCCAAGAGACCCAGTACTTC. Protein product: CASSKYGRALGSQETQYF.